Shown below are 3 T cell receptor beta chains from a single sample sequenced in a study of blood T cells in healthy people across ages. The use of a sample-barcoded 5' primer and a J-beta primer mix characterized a second PCR of about 6 to 11 cycles. TCRdb redid the calling of the 5' RACE reads with MiXCR, one entry per CDR3 protein. The repertoire includes approximately 1,700,000 distinct CDR3 sequences, about two fifths of them detected once, and more than 20% sits in the top ten. The sequencing input was blood. Receptor source: a human donor in good health.

The gene calls are TRBV5-1 and TRBJ1-2, with D hard to call. The CDR3 loop spans 15 amino acids. Germline V gene data show CDR1 as SGHRS and CDR2 as YFSETQ. V was pared by 2 bases and J by 0 bases, with 11 bases between. The CDR3 nucleotides are TGCGCCAGCAGCTTCCAGGTCACAGCTAACTATGGCTACACCTTC. This gives the protein CASSFQVTANYGYTF.

The chain employs TRBV5-1 and TRBJ2-4; possibly TRBD1 or TRBD2 for D (5 bases each). The end of the DNA fits TRBJ2-7 better, so the J call may be wrong. Per the germline V gene, CDR1 is SGHRS and CDR2 is YFSETQ. The CDR3 is made up of 14 amino acids. The CDR3 DNA follows: TGCGCCAGCAGCTTTGGGGGTTCCATATACGAGCAGTACTTC. It codes for CASSFGGSIYEQYF.

The gene calls are TRBV4-1 and TRBJ2-1; TRBD2 matches at 8 bases. The V segment lost 4 bases and the J segment 7 bases; nucleotides outside the gene matches: 9. From germline, CDR1 is MGHRA and CDR2 YSYEKL. The CDR3 is made up of 15 amino acids. In nucleotides, the CDR3 is TGCGCCAGCAGCCTAGCCGGGGGGGCTTTGAATGAGCAGTTCTTC. Its protein product is CASSLAGGALNEQFF.